The clone carrying this T cell receptor beta chain was found once. Per the authors' pipeline: Reference gene primer amplification gave estimated nucleated cell counts. The table came from immunoSEQ multiplex PCR; TCRdb's copy has only in-frame clones and leaves some out. That table supplies the V and J calls and clone size; D and trimming were determined from the DNA. The sample carries 110,000 or so clones, approximately 78% recorded once. The V gene lost 3 bases and the J gene lost 2 bases, with 12 bases spanning the gap. Germline CDR1 KGHDR, CDR2 SFDVKD. This CDR3 has 15 residues. The data derive from a study of blood T cell repertoires in COVID-19. Study-wide context: The United States, Italy and Spain were the sources of the acute and convalescent COVID-19 samples. Sources were T cells, B-cell-depleted T cells, or PBMCs; the material itself was cDNA or gDNA.

The source is a woman older than 75 with acute or convalescent COVID-19. The chain links TRBV24-1 to TRBJ2-5; no clear D gene. Sample: peripheral blood. The CDR3 sequence: CATSDARVVQETQYF. CDR3 coding DNA: TGTGCCACCAGTGATGCCCGGGTGGTTCAAGAGACCCAGTACTTC.